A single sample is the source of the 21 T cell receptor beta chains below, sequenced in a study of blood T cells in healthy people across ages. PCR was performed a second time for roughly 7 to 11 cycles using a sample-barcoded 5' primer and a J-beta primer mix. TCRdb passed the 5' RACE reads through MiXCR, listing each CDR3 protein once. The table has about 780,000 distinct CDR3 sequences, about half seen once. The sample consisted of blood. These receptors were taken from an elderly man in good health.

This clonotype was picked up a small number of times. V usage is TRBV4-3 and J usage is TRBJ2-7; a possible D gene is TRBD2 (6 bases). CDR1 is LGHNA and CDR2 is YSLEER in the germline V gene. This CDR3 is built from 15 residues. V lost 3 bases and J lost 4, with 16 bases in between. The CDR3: CASSQSVGTQYEQYF. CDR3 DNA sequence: TGCGCCAGCAGCCAGTCCGTCGGGACTCAATACGAGCAGTACTTC.

CDR3 coding DNA: TGTGCCAGCAGCACGGGACTAGCGGAACCCCCGGGGGAGCAGTACTTC. Its translation is CASSTGLAEPPGEQYF. The chain employs TRBV3-1 and TRBJ2-7, with TRBD2 matching 11 bases. CDR3 length equals 16 residues. The ends lost 5 bases at V and 7 bases at J; junction bases unmatched: 13. In germline, CDR1 is LGHDT, CDR2 YNNKEL (reference sequence).

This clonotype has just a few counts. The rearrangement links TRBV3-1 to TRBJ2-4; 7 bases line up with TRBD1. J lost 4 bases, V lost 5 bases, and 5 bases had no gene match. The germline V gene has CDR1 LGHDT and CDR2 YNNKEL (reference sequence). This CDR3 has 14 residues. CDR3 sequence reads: CASSSWDRKNIQYF. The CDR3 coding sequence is TGTGCCAGCAGCAGCTGGGACAGAAAAAACATTCAGTACTTC. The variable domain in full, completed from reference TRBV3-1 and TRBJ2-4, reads DTAVSQTPKYLVTQMGNDKSIKCEQNLGHDTMYWYKQDSKKFLKIMFSYNNKELIINETVPNRFSPKSPDKAHLNLHINSLELGDSAVYFCASSSWDRKNIQYFGAGTRLSVL.

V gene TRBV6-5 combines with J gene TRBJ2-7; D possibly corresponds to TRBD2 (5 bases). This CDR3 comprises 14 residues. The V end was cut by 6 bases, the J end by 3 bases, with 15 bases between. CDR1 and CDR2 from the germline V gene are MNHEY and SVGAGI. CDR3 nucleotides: TGTGCCAGCAGCCCGCGAGGGAATTACTACGAGCAGTACTTC. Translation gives CASSPRGNYYEQYF.

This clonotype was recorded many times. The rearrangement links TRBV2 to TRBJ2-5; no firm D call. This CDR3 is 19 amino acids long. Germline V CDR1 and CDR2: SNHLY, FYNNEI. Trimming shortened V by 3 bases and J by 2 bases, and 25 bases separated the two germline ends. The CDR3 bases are TGTGCCAGCAGTGACAAAACCCGCTGGGGTAGCTTTCGGCAAGAGACCCAGTACTTC. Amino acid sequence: CASSDKTRWGSFRQETQYF. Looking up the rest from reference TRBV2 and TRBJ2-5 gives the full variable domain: EPEVTQTPSHQVTQMGQEVILRCVPISNHLYFYWYRQILGQKVEFLVSFYNNEISEKSEIFDDQFSVERPDGSNFTLKIRSTKLEDSAMYFCASSDKTRWGSFRQETQYFGPGTRLLVL.

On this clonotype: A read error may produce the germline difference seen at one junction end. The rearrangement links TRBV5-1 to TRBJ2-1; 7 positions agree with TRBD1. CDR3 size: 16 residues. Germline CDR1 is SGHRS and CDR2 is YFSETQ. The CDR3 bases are TGCGCCGGCAGCTTAATCGGGACAGACCGTTCGGATGAGCAGTTCTTC. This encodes CAGSLIGTDRSDEQFF. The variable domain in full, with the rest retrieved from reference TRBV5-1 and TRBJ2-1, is KAGVTQTPRYLIKTRGQQVTLSCSPISGHRSVSWYQQTPGQGLQFLFEYFSETQRNKGNFPGRFSGRQFSNSRSEMNVSTLELGDSALYLCAGSLIGTDRSDEQFFGPGTRLTVL.

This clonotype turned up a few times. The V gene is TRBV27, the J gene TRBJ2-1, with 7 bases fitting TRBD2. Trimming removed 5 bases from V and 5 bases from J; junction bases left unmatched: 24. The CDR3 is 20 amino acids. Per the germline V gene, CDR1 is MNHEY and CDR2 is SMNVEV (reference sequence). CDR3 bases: TGTGCCAGCAGTCCGGGACCGCAAAGTGGAGTCCAGCGGGGAAACAATGAGCAGTTCTTC. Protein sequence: CASSPGPQSGVQRGNNEQFF.

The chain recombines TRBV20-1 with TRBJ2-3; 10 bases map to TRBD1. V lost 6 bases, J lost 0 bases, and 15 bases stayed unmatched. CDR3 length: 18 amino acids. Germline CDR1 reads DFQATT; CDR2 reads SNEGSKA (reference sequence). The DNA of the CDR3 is TGCAGTGCACACTCTAGCCGGGACAGGGGTGCTAGCACAGATACGCAGTATTTT. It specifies CSAHSSRDRGASTDTQYF.

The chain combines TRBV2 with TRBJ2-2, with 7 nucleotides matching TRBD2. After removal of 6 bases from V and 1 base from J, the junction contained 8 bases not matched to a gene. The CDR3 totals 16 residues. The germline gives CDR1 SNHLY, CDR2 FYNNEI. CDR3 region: CASRVSGLKNTGELFF. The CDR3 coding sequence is TGTGCCAGCAGAGTGTCGGGACTAAAGAACACCGGGGAGCTGTTTTTT.

The CDR3 protein is CASSRRGGRGSYNSPLHF. CDR3 sequence (DNA): TGTGCCAGCAGCCGGAGGGGGGGCCGGGGCTCCTATAATTCACCCCTCCACTTT. The V call is TRBV7-2, the J call TRBJ1-6, with a possible D match to TRBD1 (6 bases). The CDR3 consists of 18 residues. Germline CDR1 SGHTA, CDR2 FQGNSA. With 5 bases removed from V and 0 bases from J, the gap between germline ends came to 17 bases. The full variable domain, rest sourced from reference TRBV7-2 and TRBJ1-6, is GAGVSQSPSNKVTEKGKDVELRCDPISGHTALYWYRQSLGQGLEFLIYFQGNSAPDKSGLPSDRFSAERTGGSVSTLTIQRTQQEDSAVYLCASSRRGGRGSYNSPLHFGNGTRLTVT.

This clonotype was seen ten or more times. In DNA, the CDR3 is TGCAGCGGGCAGGACAGGGGATGGGCAGATACGCAGTATTTT. Protein: CSGQDRGWADTQYF. The chain uses TRBV29-1 and TRBJ2-3; 9 nucleotides align to TRBD1. The CDR3 runs 14 residues. CDR1 is SQVTM, CDR2 ANQGSEA, per germline. Germline trimming cut 7 bases from V and 4 bases from J; bases unmatched to any gene: 9.

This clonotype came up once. CDR3 amino acids: CASSLATLAGAQETQYF. CDR3 in DNA: TGCGCCAGCAGCTTGGCCACCTTAGCGGGGGCCCAAGAGACCCAGTACTTC. This chain joins TRBV5-1 and TRBJ2-5, with 9 bases matching TRBD2. With V trimmed by 0 bases and J by 1 base, 7 bases remained unmatched. Per germline, CDR1 SGHRS and CDR2 YFSETQ. This CDR3 has 17 amino acids.

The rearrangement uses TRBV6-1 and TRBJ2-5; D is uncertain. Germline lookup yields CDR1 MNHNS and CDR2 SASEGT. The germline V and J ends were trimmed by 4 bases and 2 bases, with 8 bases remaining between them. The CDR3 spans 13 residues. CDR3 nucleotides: TGTGCCAGCAGTGTGAACGAGCAAGAGACCCAGTACTTC. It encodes CASSVNEQETQYF.

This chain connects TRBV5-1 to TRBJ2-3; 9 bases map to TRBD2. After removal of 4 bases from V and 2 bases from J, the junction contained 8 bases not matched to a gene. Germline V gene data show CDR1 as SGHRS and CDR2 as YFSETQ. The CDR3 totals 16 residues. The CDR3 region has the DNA TGCGCCAGCAGCCCACGGACTAGCGCCAACACAGATACGCAGTATTTT. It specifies CASSPRTSANTDTQYF.

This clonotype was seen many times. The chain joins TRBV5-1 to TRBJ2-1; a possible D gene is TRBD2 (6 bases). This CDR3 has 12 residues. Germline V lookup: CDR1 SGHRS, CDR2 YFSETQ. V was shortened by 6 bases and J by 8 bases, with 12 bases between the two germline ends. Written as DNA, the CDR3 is TGCGCCAGCAAGGGAGGTCGTGATGAGCAGTTCTTC. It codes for CASKGGRDEQFF.

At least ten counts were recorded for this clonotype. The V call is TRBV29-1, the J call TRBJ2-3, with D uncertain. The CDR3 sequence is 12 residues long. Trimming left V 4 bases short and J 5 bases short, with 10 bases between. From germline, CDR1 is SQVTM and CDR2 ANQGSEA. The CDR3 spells CSVVRNLDTQYF. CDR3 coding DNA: TGCAGCGTTGTCAGAAACTTAGATACGCAGTATTTT.

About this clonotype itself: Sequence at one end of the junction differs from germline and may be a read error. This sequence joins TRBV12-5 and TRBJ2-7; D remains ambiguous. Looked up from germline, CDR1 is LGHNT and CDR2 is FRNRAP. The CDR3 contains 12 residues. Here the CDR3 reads CASGPTLREQYF. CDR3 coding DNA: TGTGCGAGTGGTCCCACTCTACGCGAGCAGTACTTC.

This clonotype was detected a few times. Written as DNA, the CDR3 is TGCAGTGCTAGAGAGAGCGGCAGGACCCTAAACCCCCTTTTCTCCTACAATGAGCAGTTCTTC. It is translated as CSARESGRTLNPLFSYNEQFF. The V gene is TRBV20-1, the J gene TRBJ2-1, with D maybe TRBD2 (5 bases). The CDR3 extends over 21 amino acids. CDR1 DFQATT and CDR2 SNEGSKA come from the germline V gene (reference sequence). V was shortened by 0 bases and J by 0 bases, with 27 bases between the two germline ends.

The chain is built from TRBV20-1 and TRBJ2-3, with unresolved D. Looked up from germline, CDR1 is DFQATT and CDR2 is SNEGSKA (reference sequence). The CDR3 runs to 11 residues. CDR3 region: CSVIGTDTQYF. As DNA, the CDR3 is TGCAGCGTTATTGGGACAGATACGCAGTATTTT.

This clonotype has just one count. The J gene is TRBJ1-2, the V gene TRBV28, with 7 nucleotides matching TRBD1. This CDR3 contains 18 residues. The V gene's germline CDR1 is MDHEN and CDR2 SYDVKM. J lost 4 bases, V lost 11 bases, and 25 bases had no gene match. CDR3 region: CASTRLGITGAGTYGYTF. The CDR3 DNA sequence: TGTGCCTCAACCAGGCTGGGGATCACAGGGGCAGGGACCTATGGCTACACCTTC.

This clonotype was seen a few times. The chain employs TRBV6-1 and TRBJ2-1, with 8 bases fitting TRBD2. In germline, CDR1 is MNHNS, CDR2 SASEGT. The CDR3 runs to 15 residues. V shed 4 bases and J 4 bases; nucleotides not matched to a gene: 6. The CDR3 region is CASSGPGGGYNEQFF. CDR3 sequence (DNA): TGTGCCAGCAGTGGGCCGGGGGGGGGTTACAATGAGCAGTTCTTC.